This T cell receptor (beta chain) is drawn from a study of blood T cell repertoires in COVID-19. Overall study: COVID-19 samples, acute and convalescent, were from the United States, Italy and Spain. Sources were T cells, B-cell-depleted T cells, or PBMCs; the material itself was cDNA or gDNA.

Original methodology: Counts of nucleated cells, estimated from reference gene primer amplification, were obtained. Measured with immunoSEQ multiplex PCR; TCRdb has only the in-frame clones, and not every one. Clonal size and the V and J genes are those of that table, whereas D and trimming came from the DNA. The sample consists of about 50,000 clones, more than 80% of them appearing once. Germline V gives CDR1 SEHNR, CDR2 FQNEAQ (reference sequence). The trim removed 5 bases at V and 6 bases at J, leaving 17 bases unmatched. CDR3 size: 18 residues. This clone was detected once. V and J are TRBV7-9 and TRBJ2-1, with 9 nucleotides matching TRBD2. The source of this sequence is a human donor in a cohort sampled during active COVID-19. Input material: peripheral blood. This chain's CDR3 is CASSPPLGSREGSNEQFF. In DNA form, the CDR3 reads TGTGCCAGCAGCCCGCCCCTAGGGTCGCGGGAGGGCTCCAATGAGCAGTTCTTC.